Following are 26 T cell receptor beta chains from one sample sequenced in a study of tumor-infiltrating lymphocytes in primary liver carcinoma. The authors took blood RNA from unsorted whole blood and also extracted germline DNA. Reverse transcription of about 0.5 ug total RNA with a constant-region primer produced TCR beta cDNA. TCR beta libraries came from three nested multiplex PCR rounds using slightly modified ARM-PCR. Use of TRBV1-TRBV30 forward primers with a C-beta reverse primer characterized the first two PCR rounds, which lasted about 10 cycles each. TCRdb independently ran MiXCR on the multiplex PCR reads; one entry per CDR3 protein. The data contain 300,000 to 400,000 distinct CDR3 sequences, about 61% of them singletons. Sequences were obtained from peripheral blood. These receptors originate from a man aged 40-49 years with primary liver carcinoma and hepatitis B virus infection.

The genes are TRBV6-5 and TRBJ1-1; D gene unclear. This CDR3 has 13 amino acids. Germline V gene sequence: CDR1 MNHEY, CDR2 SVGAGI. V lost 0 bases to trimming and J lost 1 base, with 3 bases between them. CDR3 in DNA: TGTGCCAGCAGTTACTCAAGGAACACTGAAGCTTTCTTT. Translating it yields CASSYSRNTEAFF.

This clonotype was seen at least ten times. The chain uses TRBV12-3 or TRBV12-4 and TRBJ2-7; D is possibly TRBD1 (6 bases). V lost 6 bases to trimming and J lost 3 bases, with 9 bases between them. This CDR3 spans 12 amino acids. CDR3 bases: TGTGCCAGCAGCACGGACAGCTACGAGCAGTACTTC. Amino acid sequence: CASSTDSYEQYF.

Of note for this clonotype: At one end the junction does not follow the germline gene, possibly because of a read error. This chain links TRBV11-2 with TRBJ2-3, with D possibly being TRBD1 (6 bases). The length of the CDR3 is 14 residues. Germline-derived CDR1 and CDR2 are SGHAT and FQNNGV. CDR3 in DNA: TGTGCCAGCACCCAGACAGGACTCACAGGTACGCAGTATTTT. It specifies CASTQTGLTGTQYF.

About this clonotype: The junction shows a germline mismatch at one end, possibly a read error. The chain has TRBV11-2 and TRBJ2-4; possibly TRBD1 for D (6 bases). Germline CDR1 and CDR2: SGHAT and FQNNGV. This CDR3 spans 17 amino acids. The CDR3 region has the DNA TGTGCCAACAGCTATCCGACAGGCCCCCTAGCCAAAAACATTCAGTACTTC. Translating gives CANSYPTGPLAKNIQYF.

In the case of this clonotype: Germline and junction disagree at one end, which may indicate a read error. For the CDR3, the DNA is TGCGCCGGCAGCTTACAGGCGGGTAACACTGAAGCTTTCTTT. This encodes CAGSLQAGNTEAFF. V is TRBV5-1 and J is TRBJ1-1; D might be TRBD1 (5 bases). The germline V gene encodes CDR1 SGHRS and CDR2 YFSETQ. The CDR3 length is 14 residues.

As regards this clonotype: One junction end disagrees with the germline gene, perhaps due to a read error. J is TRBJ1-5 and V is TRBV11-2; unclear D gene. CDR3 length equals 13 residues. Per the germline V gene, CDR1 is SGHAT and CDR2 is FQNNGV. CDR3 in DNA: TGTGCCAGCGGCTTAGAGGCGAGTCAGCCCCAGCACTTT. Protein product: CASGLEASQPQHF.

This clonotype has only a few counts. Germline and junction disagree at one end, which may indicate a read error. This rearrangement joins TRBV11-2 to TRBJ2-2; tentatively, D is TRBD1 or TRBD2 (5 bases each). The CDR3 has 14 amino acids. The germline gives CDR1 SGHAT, CDR2 FQNNGV. CDR3 in amino acids: CASSLGGGTRELFF. The CDR3 region has the DNA TGTGCCAGCAGCTTAGGTGGTGGGACCCGGGAACTGTTTTTT.

Note on this clonotype: At one end, the junction sequence differs from germline, possibly due to a read error. The rearrangement links TRBV5-1 to TRBJ2-7; TRBD1 or TRBD2 may be the D gene (6 bases each). Per germline, CDR1 SGHRS and CDR2 YFSETQ. The CDR3 runs to 14 residues. CDR3 protein: CANSFGGPDYEQYF. In DNA, the CDR3 is TGCGCCAACAGCTTTGGGGGGCCCGACTACGAGCAGTACTTC.

Note on this clonotype: This may come from a read error, since a much larger clone is one base off. V and J are TRBV10-2 and TRBJ2-3, with D uncertain. In germline, CDR1 is WSHSY, CDR2 SAAADI. The V end was cut by 11 bases, the J end by 0 bases, with 12 bases between. This CDR3 contains 13 residues. DNA of the CDR3: TGCGCCTTTGGGCGGCAGAGCACAGATACGCAGTATTTT. Translated, it gives CAFGRQSTDTQYF.

In regard to this clonotype: The missing conserved phenylalanine or tryptophan at the end of this CDR3 makes a read error likely. This sequence joins TRBV4-2 and TRBJ2-3; D might be TRBD2 (6 bases). The CDR3 sequence is 19 residues long. Germline CDR1 is LGHNA and CDR2 is YNFKEQ. The CDR3: CASSQGGFAEGLSTNTQYL. The CDR3 nucleotides read TGTGCCAGCAGCCAAGGAGGGTTCGCGGAGGGACTTAGCACAAATACGCAGTATCTT.

Note on this clonotype: This sequence may be a read error, since a much larger clone differs from it by one base. It is likely a read error, because the conserved phenylalanine at the end of the CDR3 is missing. CDR3: CASSRSTGELFS. The CDR3 nucleotides are TGTGCCAGCAGCCGGTCCACCGGGGAGCTGTTTTCT. V is TRBV12-3 or TRBV12-4 and J is TRBJ2-2, with D hard to call. Trimming shortened V by 6 bases and J by 4 bases, and 6 bases separated the two germline ends. The CDR3 is 12 residues long.

To note about this clonotype: The CDR3 does not close with the conserved phenylalanine or tryptophan, likely indicating a read error. J is TRBJ2-7 and V is TRBV11-2, with D perhaps TRBD1 or TRBD2 (5 bases each). Germline CDR1 SGHAT, CDR2 FQNNGV. The CDR3 consists of 14 residues. With 2 bases removed from V and 6 bases from J, the gap between germline ends came to 14 bases. Here the CDR3 reads CASSLISSQGEQYL. In DNA, the CDR3 is TGTGCCAGCAGCTTAATATCTAGCCAGGGCGAGCAGTACTTA.

Remarks on this clonotype: Given a much more abundant clone one base away, this may be a read error. V usage is TRBV6-2 or TRBV6-3 and J usage is TRBJ2-1; possibly TRBD2 for D (5 bases). The germline CDR1 and CDR2 sequences are MNHEY and SVGEGT. The CDR3 extends over 13 amino acids. CDR3: CASSKYSGNEQLF. The CDR3 DNA follows: TGTGCCAGCAGTAAGTACAGCGGCAATGAGCAGCTCTTC.

This clonotype was seen ten or more times. The rearrangement links TRBV4-3 to TRBJ1-1, with D possibly matching TRBD1 (5 bases). The CDR3 spans 13 residues. Trimming took off 5 bases at V and 4 bases at J, with 11 bases between the two ends. The V gene's germline CDR1 is LGHNA and CDR2 YSLEER. The DNA of the CDR3 is TGCGCCAGCAGCACGCAGGGTTTCACTGAAGCTTTCTTT. This codes for CASSTQGFTEAFF.

Notes on this clonotype: The junction shows a germline mismatch at one end, possibly a read error. The chain links TRBV28 to TRBJ2-7, with 7 bases lining up with TRBD1. The length of the CDR3 is 14 residues. Germline values: CDR1 MDHEN, CDR2 SYDVKM. The CDR3: CASSPKTGSYEQCF. Written as DNA, the CDR3 is TGTGCCAGCAGTCCCAAGACAGGGTCCTACGAGCAGTGCTTC.

About this clonotype: A read error is possible here, since a much larger clone lies one base away. The chain joins TRBV7-9 to TRBJ2-3, with D unresolved. Germline assignment: CDR1 SEHNR and CDR2 FQNEAQ (reference sequence). CDR3 length: 14 residues. Trimming took off 4 bases at V and 2 bases at J, with 10 bases between the two ends. In nucleotides, the CDR3 is TGTGCCAGCAGCTCCCGTCTGTACACAGATACGCAGTATTTT. Its protein is CASSSRLYTDTQYF.

The chain links TRBV30 to TRBJ2-7, with TRBD2 identical over 8 bases. The CDR3 is made up of 16 amino acids. CDR1 GTSNPN and CDR2 SVGIG come from the germline V gene (reference sequence). Trimming at V came to 5 bases and at J to 3 bases, leaving 15 bases not matched to a gene. CDR3 loop: CAWGDVRTSPGYEQYF. The CDR3 DNA follows: TGTGCCTGGGGTGACGTGCGGACTAGCCCAGGCTACGAGCAGTACTTC. The full variable domain, rest sourced from reference TRBV30 and TRBJ2-7, is SQTIHQWPATLVQPVGSPLSLECTVEGTSNPNLYWYRQAAGRGLQLLFYSVGIGQISSEVPQNLSASRPQDRQFILSSKKLLLSDSGFYLCAWGDVRTSPGYEQYFGPGTRLTVT.

For this clonotype: The junction differs from germline at one of its ends, possibly a read error. The rearrangement joins TRBV11-2 to TRBJ2-5; 13 bases map to TRBD2. Germline CDR1 SGHAT, CDR2 FQNNGV. This CDR3 has 17 amino acids. Written as DNA, the CDR3 is TGTGCCAGCAGCTTGGGGACTAGCGGGGTGGCTCGGGAGACCCGGTACTTC. This encodes CASSLGTSGVARETRYF.

Comment on this clonotype: This may come from a read error, since a much larger clone is one base off. This sequence joins TRBV10-2 and TRBJ2-1, with 8 positions matching TRBD2. Germline V gene lookup returns CDR1 WSHSY and CDR2 SAAADI. CDR3 size: 15 residues. Germline trimming cut 6 bases from V and 7 bases from J; bases unmatched to any gene: 11. CDR3 region: CASRLGTGGRNEQFF. DNA of the CDR3: TGCGCCAGCAGGCTAGGGACTGGCGGGAGGAATGAGCAGTTCTTC.

This clonotype was found once. This rearrangement joins TRBV11-2 to TRBJ2-3, with D uncertain. V gave up 5 bases and J gave up 0 bases, with 12 bases separating them. CDR1 SGHAT and CDR2 FQNNGV come from the germline V gene. The CDR3 runs 15 residues. CDR3 nucleotide sequence: TGTGCCAGCAGCCACAGTGGCATTAGCACAGATACGCAGTATTTT. This codes for CASSHSGISTDTQYF.

This clonotype has at least ten counts. The gene calls are TRBV4-3 and TRBJ2-7; 9 positions match TRBD1. Unmatched junction bases numbered 10, after V lost 1 base and J lost 6 bases. The CDR3 contains 16 residues. Germline CDR1 LGHNA, CDR2 YSLEER. The chain's CDR3 is CASSQGARTGETEQYF. The CDR3 nucleotides read TGCGCCAGCAGCCAAGGCGCGCGGACAGGGGAAACCGAGCAGTACTTC.

In DNA form, the CDR3 reads TGTGCCAGCAGCTTAGAAGACTGGCGGGTGTCTGGCAAGAACATTCAGTACTTC. Amino acids: CASSLEDWRVSGKNIQYF. V usage is TRBV11-2 and J usage is TRBJ2-4, with D perhaps TRBD2 (5 bases). V was pared by 0 bases and J by 7 bases, with 22 bases between. The CDR3 length is 18 residues. Per the germline V gene, CDR1 is SGHAT and CDR2 is FQNNGV.

On this clonotype itself: A junction end diverges from the germline sequence, so it may reflect a read error. V usage is TRBV5-6 and J usage is TRBJ2-2; D may be TRBD1 (6 bases). This CDR3 contains 15 residues. CDR1 and CDR2 from the germline V gene are SGHDT and YYEEEE. CDR3 in DNA: TGTGTCAGCAGCTTGGCCGATAGGGACACCGGGAAGCTGTTTTTT. This gives the protein CVSSLADRDTGKLFF.

This clonotype was seen repeatedly, ten times or more. The CDR3 DNA follows: TGTGCCAGTCGTGGGGCTGGCGGACGAGAGCAGTACTTC. This translates into CASRGAGGREQYF. The chain has TRBV12-3 or TRBV12-4 and TRBJ2-7, with a weak D call TRBD1 (5 bases). The CDR3 is made up of 13 amino acids. V was clipped by 9 bases and J by 7 bases, with 19 bases between them.

V gene TRBV29-1 combines with J gene TRBJ2-7, with D possibly being TRBD1 or TRBD2 (5 bases each). The CDR3 contains 15 residues. Deletions cut 2 bases from V and 7 bases from J, with 21 bases between. From germline, CDR1 is SQVTM and CDR2 ANQGSEA. CDR3 amino acids: CSVELLAAEGYEQYF. The CDR3 nucleotides are TGCAGCGTTGAACTACTTGCGGCAGAGGGGTATGAGCAGTACTTC.

This clonotype was observed a handful of times. The chain employs TRBV6-6 and TRBJ1-5; a weak D match, TRBD1 (5 bases). Germline values: CDR1 MNHNY, CDR2 SVGAGI (reference sequence). This CDR3 has 14 residues. The V and J ends lost 7 bases and 1 base respectively, with 11 bases between them. CDR3 bases: TGTGCCAGCACCAGATGGGACAGCAATCAGCCCCAGCATTTT. Its protein product is CASTRWDSNQPQHF.